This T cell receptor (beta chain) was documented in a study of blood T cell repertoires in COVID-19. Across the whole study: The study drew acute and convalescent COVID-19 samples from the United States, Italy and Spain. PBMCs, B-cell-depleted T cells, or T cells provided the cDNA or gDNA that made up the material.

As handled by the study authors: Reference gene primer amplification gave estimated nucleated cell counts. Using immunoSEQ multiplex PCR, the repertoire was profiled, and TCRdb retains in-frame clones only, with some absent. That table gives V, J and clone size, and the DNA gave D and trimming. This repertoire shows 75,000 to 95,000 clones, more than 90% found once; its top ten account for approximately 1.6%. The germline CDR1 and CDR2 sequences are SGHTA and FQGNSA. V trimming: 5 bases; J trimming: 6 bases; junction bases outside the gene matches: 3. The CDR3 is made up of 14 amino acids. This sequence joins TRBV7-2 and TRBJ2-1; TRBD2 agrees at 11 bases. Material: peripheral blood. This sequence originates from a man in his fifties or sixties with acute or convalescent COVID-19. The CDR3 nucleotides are TGTGCCAGCAGCAGGACTAGCGGGCCCAATGAGCAGTTCTTC. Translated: CASSRTSGPNEQFF.